These T cell receptor beta chains were read from a single sample in a study of neurological immune-mediated disorders. One entry per CDR3 protein results from TCRdb running MiXCR on the 5' RACE reads. Counted here are approximately 44,000 distinct CDR3 sequences, over 5.5% occurring once; the ten biggest clones make up about 1.3%. Sequencing was carried out using CD4+ T cells from blood. The source of these receptors is a woman younger than 30 with multiple sclerosis. The CDR3 runs from the conserved cysteine through the conserved F or W. D genes are given only for firm matches. Size tells how often a clone was seen (once, few, many) or the class of an expanded clone, and some rows leave it out.

v_call,d_call,j_call,clone_size,cdr3_nt,cdr3_aa
TRBV2,TRBD1,TRBJ2-4,many,TGTGCCAGCAGTGGACAGGGGACCGCGTGGTACTTC,CASSGQGTAWYF
TRBV18,.,TRBJ1-4,many,TGTGCCAGCTCACCCGAAAATGAAAAACTGTTTTTT,CASSPENEKLFF
TRBV5-1,TRBD1,TRBJ2-3,many,TGCGCCAGCAGCTCAAGACAGGGGGCTCTTACAGATACGCAGTATTTT,CASSSRQGALTDTQYF
TRBV7-9,.,TRBJ2-1,many,TGTGCCAGCAGCTTACTCGGCCGGTTTACCTACAATGAGCAGTTCTTC,CASSLLGRFTYNEQFF
TRBV12-3/TRBV12-4,TRBD1,TRBJ1-1,many,TGTGCCAGCAGTTCCATCGGGACAGGGGGCCGATTGAACACTGAAGCTTTCTTT,CASSSIGTGGRLNTEAFF
TRBV9,.,TRBJ1-2,many,TGTGCCAGCAGCGTAGAACTACGACCCTCAGCTAACTATGGCTACACCTTC,CASSVELRPSANYGYTF
TRBV5-1,.,TRBJ2-7,many,TGCGCCAGCAGCTCTTCCGGGACGGGGGCCTACGAGCAGTACTTC,CASSSSGTGAYEQYF
TRBV6-5,TRBD1,TRBJ2-1,many,TGTGCCAGCAGCCACAGGTCGAGGGGGCTCCGGGTTGAGCAGTTCTTC,CASSHRSRGLRVEQFF
TRBV7-6,TRBD2,TRBJ2-7,many,TGTGCCAGCAGCTTAGGGACGCTAGCGGGATCCTACGAGCAGTACTTC,CASSLGTLAGSYEQYF
TRBV6-5,TRBD1,TRBJ2-3,many,TGTGCCAGCAGCGAACAGGGGGCATCAGGGGCAGATACGCAGTATTTT,CASSEQGASGADTQYF
TRBV29-1,.,TRBJ1-1,many,TGCAGCGTTGAAATCCGTATTGGGGGACGCGCTGAAGCTTTCTTT,CSVEIRIGGRAEAFF
TRBV10-2,.,TRBJ2-2,many,TGCGCCAGCAACCAGGATCTGGACACCGGGGAGCTGTTTTTT,CASNQDLDTGELFF
TRBV9,.,TRBJ2-7,many,TGTGCCAGCAGAGGGGCTACCTACGAGCAGTACTTC,CASRGATYEQYF
TRBV5-1,.,TRBJ2-7,many,TGCGCCAGCAGCCCAACACCGGGGACCTACGAGCAGTACTTC,CASSPTPGTYEQYF
TRBV15,.,TRBJ2-1,many,TGTGTCACCAGCAGGGAGCAGGGGAGGCGCAATGAGCAGTTCTTC,CVTSREQGRRNEQFF
TRBV6-1,.,TRBJ2-1,few,TGTGCCAGCGACCGGGACAAAAATGAGCAGTTCTTC,CASDRDKNEQFF
TRBV20-1,.,TRBJ1-4,.,TGCAGTGCTAGAGGGCGGACTGCAACTAATGAAAAACTGTTTTTT,CSARGRTATNEKLFF
TRBV5-5,TRBD1,TRBJ1-2,many,TGTGCCAGCAGCTTGGTTCAGGGGGAAGCGGGCGGCTACACCTTC,CASSLVQGEAGGYTF
TRBV14,.,TRBJ2-1,many,TGTGCCAGCAGCCCCATGGGCCACGATGCCAATGAGCAGTTCTTC,CASSPMGHDANEQFF
TRBV20-1,.,TRBJ1-4,many,TGCATCGGCAGGGCAGGTGAAAAACTGTTTTTT,CIGRAGEKLFF
TRBV9,.,TRBJ1-2,many,TGTGCCAGCAGCGTAGAGGGATCTTCCTATGGCTACACCTTC,CASSVEGSSYGYTF
TRBV7-8,.,TRBJ1-4,many,TGTGCCAGCAGCTTATCGGTTCGAGAAAAACTGTTTTTT,CASSLSVREKLFF
TRBV20-1,.,TRBJ2-7,.,TGCAGTGCTAGAGGCCAGTACGAGCAGTACTTC,CSARGQYEQYF
TRBV7-2,TRBD2,TRBJ2-1,many,TGTGCCAGCAGCGCCCGACTAGCGGGAGCATACAATGAGCAGTTCTTC,CASSARLAGAYNEQFF
TRBV5-1,.,TRBJ2-5,many,TGCGCCAGCAGCTTGTTGACCGGAGGGGGCCGTGAGACCCAGTACTTC,CASSLLTGGGRETQYF
TRBV5-1,TRBD1,TRBJ2-7,many,TGCGCCAGCAGCTTGGGGACAGGAAGCGAGCAGTACTTC,CASSLGTGSEQYF
TRBV6-5,.,TRBJ2-6,many,TGTGCCAGCAGTCAGACCGGGACAAAAGCCTCTGGGGCCAACGTCCTGACTTTC,CASSQTGTKASGANVLTF
TRBV29-1,.,TRBJ1-1,many,TGCAGCGTTGGGACGGACCGATACCTCTTCTTT,CSVGTDRYLFF
TRBV19,TRBD2,TRBJ2-3,.,TGTGCCAGTTCGGCTAGCGGGGGCCTGAGGCCAGATACGCAGTATTTT,CASSASGGLRPDTQYF
TRBV5-1,TRBD1,TRBJ1-1,many,TGCGCCAGCAGCTTGTTGAGGGGGCTCTTGACTGAAGCTTTCTTT,CASSLLRGLLTEAFF
TRBV9,TRBD2,TRBJ2-5,many,TGTGCCAGCAGCGTAGGGACTAGCGGGGGAATCCAAGAGACCCAGTACTTC,CASSVGTSGGIQETQYF
TRBV15,.,TRBJ2-5,many,TGTGCCACCAGCAGGGATCGACAGACTAAAGAGACCCAGTACTTC,CATSRDRQTKETQYF
TRBV6-5,TRBD1,TRBJ2-3,many,TGTGCCAGCAGTTCCCACGACAGGGGGCGCGAGTATTTT,CASSSHDRGREYF
TRBV6-5,.,TRBJ1-4,many,TGTGCCAGCAGTTACTCGCCCCCGGGGGCAGGGGAAAAACTGTTTTTT,CASSYSPPGAGEKLFF
TRBV7-9,TRBD2,TRBJ2-2,.,TGTGCCAGCAGCTTGGGCGGGAGTGCCGGGGAGCTGTTTTTT,CASSLGGSAGELFF
TRBV28,.,TRBJ1-2,many,TGTGCCAGCTCCCACCAGGGTCCTCTAGATGGCTACACCTTC,CASSHQGPLDGYTF
TRBV5-1,.,TRBJ1-1,many,TGCGCCAGCAGCCCCTCGTCAGGTGAAGCTTTCTTT,CASSPSSGEAFF
TRBV5-1,TRBD1,TRBJ2-7,many,TGCGCCAGCAGCCCACCGGGACAGGGGTGGTACGAGCAGTACTTC,CASSPPGQGWYEQYF
TRBV3-1,TRBD1,TRBJ2-5,few,TGTGCCAGCAGCCCGACAGGGCCCGGGGAGACCCAGTACTTC,CASSPTGPGETQYF
TRBV5-1,TRBD1,TRBJ1-6,many,TGCGCCAGCAGCTTACCCGGGACAGGGTCACCCCTCCACTTT,CASSLPGTGSPLHF
TRBV5-1,.,TRBJ2-5,many,TGCGCCAGCAGCTTGTCGTTCGCGGGAGAGACCCAGTACTTC,CASSLSFAGETQYF
TRBV20-1,.,TRBJ1-2,many,TGCAGTGCTAGAGATTATCGGGTCCCTCTTGCTGGCTACACCTTC,CSARDYRVPLAGYTF
TRBV5-5,.,TRBJ2-2,few,TGTGCCAGCAGCCCCTTGGACAGAAACACCGGGGAGCTGTTTTTT,CASSPLDRNTGELFF
TRBV7-6,.,TRBJ2-1,.,TGTGCCAGCAGCCTAAATTCAGGGAATACCGATGAGCAGTTCTTC,CASSLNSGNTDEQFF
TRBV21-1,.,TRBJ2-4,few,TGTGCCAGCAGCGGGAACAGGGGTACCAAAAACATTCAGTACTTC,CASSGNRGTKNIQYF
TRBV29-1,TRBD2,TRBJ2-1,many,TGCAGCGTTGAACCCCAAATGACACGAGCGGGGGGGAACTACAATGAGCAGTTCTTC,CSVEPQMTRAGGNYNEQFF
TRBV6-5,.,TRBJ1-3,many,TGTGCCAGCAGGGAATTCAGGAGCTCTGGAAACACCATATATTTT,CASREFRSSGNTIYF
TRBV6-5,.,TRBJ2-5,many,TGTGCCAGCAGCAGGATTCAGGGCCCACGAGGGACCCAGTACTTC,CASSRIQGPRGTQYF
TRBV5-1,TRBD1,TRBJ2-2,many,TGCGCCAGCAGCAACAGGGGTGCCACCGGGGAGCTGTTTTTT,CASSNRGATGELFF
TRBV12-3/TRBV12-4,TRBD2,TRBJ2-3,many,TGTGCCAGCACCCCCTCTAGCGGGGGGGTTAGCACAGATACGCAGTATTTT,CASTPSSGGVSTDTQYF
TRBV3-1,.,TRBJ2-2,many,TGTGCCAGCAGCCAAGGAGGATGGGCCGGGGAGCTGTTTTTT,CASSQGGWAGELFF
TRBV18,TRBD1,TRBJ2-5,many,TGTGCCAGCTCCCCGACAGGGTTTGGAGAGACCCAGTACTTC,CASSPTGFGETQYF
TRBV7-2,TRBD1,TRBJ1-3,many,TGTGCCAGCAGCTTAGATCGCCGGAGCAGGGGGGATTTT,CASSLDRRSRGDF
TRBV6-1,.,TRBJ2-1,many,TGTGCCAGCAATAGCGCCTACAATGAGCAGTTCTTC,CASNSAYNEQFF